These 8 T cell receptor beta chains originate from one sample sequenced in a study of T cells after posttransplantation cyclophosphamide. Assay used: immunoSEQ multiplex PCR; TCRdb lists only in-frame clones, some missing. The record shows about 37,000 clones for this sample, with no singletons present. Sequencing input: PBMCs. These receptor sequences come from a man aged 30 to 39 in good health and a related stem cell transplant donor.

This clone was observed many times. This sequence joins TRBV4-1 and TRBJ2-1, with 8 bases aligning to TRBD1. V shed 1 base and J 9 bases; nucleotides not matched to a gene: 5. This CDR3 is built from 14 residues. Germline V lookup: CDR1 MGHRA, CDR2 YSYEKL. The CDR3 protein is CASSQGTGFGEQFF. CDR3 nucleotides: TGCGCCAGCAGCCAAGGGACAGGGTTCGGTGAGCAGTTCTTC.

Many counts were recorded for this clone. The chain combines TRBV18 with TRBJ2-2; 9 nucleotides line up with TRBD1. J was trimmed by 5 bases and V by 6 bases; bases with no gene match: 7. From germline, CDR1 is KGHSH and CDR2 LQKENI. The length of the CDR3 is 15 residues. CDR3 nucleotide sequence: TGTGCCAGCTCTCCGGGACAGGGAGTGACCGGGGAGCTGTTTTTT. Its protein product is CASSPGQGVTGELFF.

This clone has at least ten counts. The V gene is TRBV12-3 or TRBV12-4, the J gene TRBJ1-6, with D maybe TRBD1 (5 bases). Deletions cut 5 bases from V and 5 bases from J, with 13 bases between. The CDR3 is 15 residues long. DNA of the CDR3: TGTGCCAGCAGTGGTGGGGCGGGGAATAATTCACCCCTCCACTTT. Translating gives CASSGGAGNNSPLHF.

This chain joins TRBV7-9 and TRBJ2-2; D may match TRBD1 or TRBD2 (5 bases each). Germline CDR1 reads SEHNR; CDR2 reads FQNEAQ (reference sequence). CDR3 length equals 14 residues. Trimming removed 10 bases at V and 4 bases at J, with 16 bases between. The DNA of the CDR3 is TGTGCCATCGAGGGGCTCCGGCGCACCGGGGAGCTGTTTTTT. Its protein product is CAIEGLRRTGELFF.

This clone was detected many times. The V call is TRBV7-9, the J call TRBJ2-7; 9 bases are shared with TRBD1. Unmatched junction bases numbered 6, after V lost 5 bases and J lost 4 bases. CDR3 length: 14 amino acids. From germline, CDR1 is SEHNR and CDR2 FQNEAQ (reference sequence). CDR3 in DNA: TGTGCCAGCAGCCCCGGGACAGGGCTTTACGAGCAGTACTTC. This translates into CASSPGTGLYEQYF.

This clone was found a few times. The genes are TRBV12-3 or TRBV12-4 and TRBJ2-3, with D possibly matching TRBD1 (5 bases). V was shortened by 2 bases and J by 2 bases, with 20 bases between the two germline ends. The CDR3 has 18 amino acids. CDR3 sequence reads: CASSLMPGPSYSTDTQYF. The CDR3 DNA reads TGTGCCAGCAGTTTAATGCCAGGGCCTTCCTATTCCACAGATACGCAGTATTTT.

This clone occurred many times. V is TRBV7-9 and J is TRBJ1-2; 8 nucleotides match TRBD1. This CDR3 has 15 amino acids. J lost 4 bases, V lost 3 bases, and 7 bases had no gene match. The germline gives CDR1 SEHNR, CDR2 FQNEAQ (reference sequence). CDR3 in DNA: TGTGCCAGCAGCTTCCCGCAGGGGGCTAGCTATGGCTACACCTTC. Translating it yields CASSFPQGASYGYTF.

This clone was detected many times. This chain connects TRBV6-2 or TRBV6-3 to TRBJ1-6; 7 bases match TRBD1. The CDR3 has 19 amino acids. Losses at the gene ends were 5 bases for V and 2 bases for J; bases not matched to a gene: 15. Germline CDR1 MNHEY, CDR2 SVGEGT. DNA for the CDR3: TGTGCCAGCAGTAAGCTATGGACAGGCGACACTACCTATAATTCACCCCTCCACTTT. Protein: CASSKLWTGDTTYNSPLHF.